This T cell receptor (beta chain) was documented in a study of T cells in Graves' hyperthyroidism and ophthalmopathy. Study outcomes and limitations: Blood also contained most expanded thyroid clonotypes above 0.001.

This clonotype has a count of ten or more. The target antigen is unknown. Diagnoses rested on clinical symptoms, serum thyroxine and TRAb, thyroid ultrasound and orbital computed tomography. V lost 3 bases and J lost 3, with 12 bases in between. In germline, CDR1 is SGHRS, CDR2 YFSETQ. CDR3 size: 15 residues. Template material for amplifying TCR beta CDR3 regions consisted of RNA transcripts. Researchers ran a first-round RT-PCR on the TCR CDR3 using the HTBI primer set. TCRdb reprocessed the multiplex PCR reads via MiXCR and lists one record per CDR3 protein. This table holds a few hundred thousand distinct CDR3 sequences, around 20% found once.

V gene TRBV5-1 combines with J gene TRBJ2-2; D perhaps matches TRBD2 (6 bases). This TCR was recovered from a man aged 50-59 years with Graves' ophthalmopathy. The sequenced material came from blood. DNA for the CDR3: TGCGCCAGCAGCTCTCGGGGGTCGGACACCGGGGAGCTGTTTTTT. Translation: CASSSRGSDTGELFF.